One and the same sample provided the 25 T cell receptor beta chains below, sequenced in a study of T cell repertoires in cytomegalovirus infection. TCRdb re-called the reads with MiXCR, one entry per CDR3 protein. The sample carries some 700,000 distinct CDR3 sequences, 35% to 45% recorded once. Input material: PBMCs. These TCRs come from a human donor in good health (CMV status not recorded). Some clones in this sample may be carry-over from other donors' samples.

The chain employs TRBV30 and TRBJ1-5; a possible D gene is TRBD1 (5 bases). Deletions cut 3 bases from V and 2 bases from J, with 14 bases between. The germline CDR1 and CDR2 sequences are GTSNPN and SVGIG (reference sequence). The CDR3 extends over 15 amino acids. The CDR3 coding sequence is TGTGCCTGGAGGAGAAAGGGGCTAGGCAATCAGCCCCAGCATTTT. Its protein product is CAWRRKGLGNQPQHF. Looking up the rest from reference TRBV30 and TRBJ1-5 gives the full variable domain: SQTIHQWPATLVQPVGSPLSLECTVEGTSNPNLYWYRQAAGRGLQLLFYSVGIGQISSEVPQNLSASRPQDRQFILSSKKLLLSDSGFYLCAWRRKGLGNQPQHFGDGTRLSIL.

V and J are TRBV28 and TRBJ1-2; tentatively, D is TRBD1 (6 bases). This CDR3 has 14 residues. The germline V and J ends were trimmed by 3 bases and 9 bases, with 17 bases remaining between them. Germline V gives CDR1 MDHEN, CDR2 SYDVKM. The CDR3 region has the DNA TGTGCCAGCAGTTTGGCTGGGGGCAACAATCGCTACACCTTC. Translating it yields CASSLAGGNNRYTF.

In its sample, this clonotype was seen a few times. The chain is built from TRBV6-2 or TRBV6-3 and TRBJ2-3; 10 bases agree with TRBD2. V lost 4 bases and J lost 0; bases outside the gene matches: 16. This CDR3 has 20 amino acids. Germline loops: CDR1 MNHEY, CDR2 SVGEGT. The DNA for the CDR3 is TGTGCCAGCAGTTCCGACATTCCGGGACTAGCGTGGGGTAGCACAGATACGCAGTATTTT. Its protein is CASSSDIPGLAWGSTDTQYF.

The chain carries TRBV12-3 or TRBV12-4 and TRBJ1-6; possible D gene TRBD1, 6 bases. The CDR3 loop spans 14 amino acids. Trimming stripped 8 bases from V and 2 bases from J, with 10 bases between. Written as DNA, the CDR3 is TGTGCCAGCCGGGGGGCAGCCTATAATTCACCCCTCCACTTT. Its protein is CASRGAAYNSPLHF.

This clonotype was picked up one time. The chain has TRBV20-1 and TRBJ2-5; TRBD2 agrees at 12 bases. V gave up 0 bases and J gave up 0 bases; unmatched junction bases: 2. The CDR3 loop spans 16 amino acids. Germline V CDR1 and CDR2: DFQATT, SNEGSKA (reference sequence). For the CDR3, the DNA is TGCAGTGCTAGAGAAGGACTAGCGGGAAACCAAGAGACCCAGTACTTC. It specifies CSAREGLAGNQETQYF.

This rearrangement joins TRBV28 to TRBJ1-2, with TRBD1 as a possible D gene (5 bases). V was cut by 3 bases and J by 4 bases, with 12 bases left in between. Germline CDR1 and CDR2: MDHEN and SYDVKM. The CDR3 extends over 14 amino acids. For the CDR3, the DNA is TGTGCCAGCAGTTTGGGCAGGGTCCCCTATGGCTACACCTTC. Translation: CASSLGRVPYGYTF.

The chain has TRBV6-1 and TRBJ2-3, with 9 nucleotides matching TRBD2. V shed 9 bases, J shed 2 bases, and the junction held 9 bases outside the gene matches. This CDR3 is 15 amino acids long. Germline V lookup: CDR1 MNHNS, CDR2 SASEGT. In DNA form, the CDR3 reads TGTGCCAGTCAGTTTAGCGGGAGCCCCACAGATACGCAGTATTTT. This codes for CASQFSGSPTDTQYF.

The rearrangement joins TRBV10-3 to TRBJ2-7; D possibly corresponds to TRBD2 (6 bases). This CDR3 region has 15 residues. Trimming stripped 0 bases from V and 0 bases from J, with 9 bases between. In germline, CDR1 is ENHRY, CDR2 SYGVKD. In DNA, the CDR3 is TGTGCCATCAGTGAGTCAAAGGGAGGCTCCTACGAGCAGTACTTC. This sequence encodes CAISESKGGSYEQYF.

This chain connects TRBV7-6 to TRBJ1-5, with D possibly being TRBD1 (5 bases). Germline V gene data show CDR1 as SGHVS and CDR2 as FNYEAQ. There are 16 residues in the CDR3. V lost 0 bases to trimming and J lost 3 bases, with 12 bases between them. CDR3 nucleotides: TGTGCCAGCAGCTTAGCGCCCGACAGCTTCAATCAGCCCCAGCATTTT. Amino acid sequence: CASSLAPDSFNQPQHF.

J is TRBJ1-2 and V is TRBV7-2; D gene uncertain. With 4 bases removed from V and 8 bases from J, the gap between germline ends came to 17 bases. Looked up from germline, CDR1 is SGHTA and CDR2 is FQGNSA. The CDR3 has 14 residues. This CDR3 is CASSSTPGPRGYTF. CDR3 coding DNA: TGTGCCAGCAGCTCAACGCCCGGACCTCGGGGCTACACCTTC.

This clonotype appeared once. The chain combines TRBV6-5 with TRBJ1-6; tentative D call: TRBD1 (5 bases). CDR3 length: 18 amino acids. Germline V gene sequence: CDR1 MNHEY, CDR2 SVGAGI. V was clipped by 2 bases and J by 0 bases, with 14 bases between them. The CDR3 region is CASSYTAGISSYNSPLHF. CDR3 nucleotides: TGTGCCAGCAGTTACACGGCAGGGATAAGCTCCTATAATTCACCCCTCCACTTT.

The chain uses TRBV7-6 and TRBJ2-2; 8 nucleotides align to TRBD1. There are 19 residues in the CDR3. Trimming took 2 bases from V and 1 from J; bases not matched to a gene: 12. Germline assignment: CDR1 SGHVS and CDR2 FNYEAQ. The CDR3 loop reads CASSLSGGTGALNTGELFF. In nucleotides, the CDR3 is TGTGCCAGCAGCTTATCCGGCGGGACAGGCGCCTTGAACACCGGGGAGCTGTTTTTT.

The chain recombines TRBV28 with TRBJ2-1; 10 nucleotides align to TRBD1. The germline gives CDR1 MDHEN, CDR2 SYDVKM. The CDR3 has 16 residues. Trimming at V came to 6 bases and at J to 4 bases, leaving 9 bases not matched to a gene. CDR3: CASSPTGQGDYNEQFF. CDR3 bases: TGTGCCAGCAGCCCTACTGGACAGGGGGATTACAATGAGCAGTTCTTC.

The rearrangement joins TRBV6-1 to TRBJ1-5; D might be TRBD1 (5 bases). The length of the CDR3 is 18 residues. Trimming pared 6 bases from V and 5 bases from J, leaving 26 bases between. In germline, CDR1 is MNHNS, CDR2 SASEGT. The CDR3 nucleotides read TGTGCCAGCAGGGCCTACAGTGGTAGGGGTGGCACGGATCAGCCCCAGCATTTT. This sequence encodes CASRAYSGRGGTDQPQHF.

This clonotype was found a few times. The gene calls are TRBV28 and TRBJ1-1; D may be TRBD1 (5 bases). From germline, CDR1 is MDHEN and CDR2 SYDVKM. The CDR3 runs 13 residues. The V end was cut by 7 bases, the J end by 5 bases, with 14 bases between. This CDR3 is CASIGGSGTEAFF. CDR3 nucleotide sequence: TGTGCCAGCATTGGGGGATCGGGTACTGAAGCTTTCTTT. Looking up the rest from reference TRBV28 and TRBJ1-1 gives the full variable domain: DVKVTQSSRYLVKRTGEKVFLECVQDMDHENMFWYRQDPGLGLRLIYFSYDVKMKEKGDIPEGYSVSREKKERFSLILESASTNQTSMYLCASIGGSGTEAFFGQGTRLTVV.

With respect to this clonotype: With a much larger clone just one base away, this may be a read error. The V and J genes are TRBV7-8 and TRBJ2-3; 7 bases agree with TRBD2. The CDR3 has 18 amino acids. The V gene's germline CDR1 is SGHVS and CDR2 FQNEAQ. J gave up 2 bases and V 2 bases, and 13 bases lay outside the gene matches. The CDR3 sequence: CASSLRRVGGSVTDTQYF. CDR3 DNA sequence: TGTGCCAGCAGCTTACGGCGAGTCGGCGGGAGTGTCACAGATACGCAGTATTTT.

The V gene is TRBV7-6, the J gene TRBJ2-2, with D unresolved. The V gene lost 6 bases and the J gene lost 1 base, with 12 bases spanning the gap. This CDR3 contains 15 residues. Germline values: CDR1 SGHVS, CDR2 FNYEAQ. The CDR3 spells CASRSTERNTGELFF. The CDR3 DNA follows: TGTGCCAGCAGATCCACGGAGAGGAACACCGGGGAGCTGTTTTTT.

The chain joins TRBV11-2 to TRBJ2-3; 10 bases fit TRBD2. The junction had 5 bases not matched to a gene; V was cut back by 0 bases and J by 5 bases. The CDR3 length is 16 residues. From germline, CDR1 is SGHAT and CDR2 FQNNGV. The CDR3 reads CASSLEASGRGDTQYF. The CDR3 coding sequence is TGTGCCAGCAGCTTAGAGGCTAGCGGGAGAGGAGATACGCAGTATTTT.

This clonotype was seen at least ten times. The chain couples TRBV28 to TRBJ2-7; D is unclear. This CDR3 spans 12 amino acids. Germline V gives CDR1 MDHEN, CDR2 SYDVKM. V shed 5 bases and J shed 6 bases, with 11 bases lying between them. CDR3 protein: CASSPHLSEQYF. The CDR3 DNA sequence: TGTGCCAGCAGTCCCCACCTCTCCGAGCAGTACTTC.

This clonotype came up a few times. The genes are TRBV19 and TRBJ1-1; 9 bases are a match to TRBD1. The CDR3 covers 15 residues. Per the germline V gene, CDR1 is LNHDA and CDR2 is SQIVND (reference sequence). V lost 4 bases to trimming and J lost 8 bases; unmatched junction nucleotides: 11. The CDR3 region is CASSRTGDVSAEAFF. The CDR3 DNA sequence: TGTGCCAGTAGTAGGACAGGGGATGTATCTGCCGAAGCTTTCTTT.

The rearrangement uses TRBV29-1 and TRBJ1-4; D remains ambiguous. Germline V gives CDR1 SQVTM, CDR2 ANQGSEA. There are 12 residues in the CDR3. V was pared by 6 bases and J by 8 bases, with 13 bases between. CDR3 loop: CSVSMGGEKLFF. DNA of the CDR3: TGCAGCGTCTCAATGGGCGGGGAAAAACTGTTTTTT.

This clonotype was observed a handful of times. This chain's CDR3 is CASSSKTTGRNEQFF. The CDR3 nucleotides are TGTGCCAGCAGTTCTAAAACGACAGGGCGGAATGAGCAGTTCTTC. The chain carries TRBV12-3 or TRBV12-4 and TRBJ2-1; 7 nucleotides align to TRBD1. Germline trimming cut 4 bases from V and 7 bases from J; bases unmatched to any gene: 10. The CDR3 length is 15 residues.

This clonotype was observed a few times. The genes are TRBV7-6 and TRBJ1-1; the match to TRBD1 covers 8 bases. This CDR3 is 17 amino acids long. With V trimmed by 3 bases and J by 6 bases, 15 bases remained unmatched. Germline CDR1 SGHVS, CDR2 FNYEAQ. CDR3 bases: TGTGCCAGCAGCTTGGAGTGGCGGACAGGGATTTTCGCTGAAGCTTTCTTT. It translates to CASSLEWRTGIFAEAFF.

The CDR3 protein is CASSQAGVEGYTF. The CDR3 DNA is TGCGCCAGCAGCCAAGCAGGGGTAGAAGGCTACACCTTC. The chain combines TRBV4-1 with TRBJ1-2, with D possibly TRBD1 on 6 matching bases. Germline CDR1 MGHRA, CDR2 YSYEKL. This CDR3 has 13 residues. Trimming took off 1 base at V and 8 bases at J, with 11 bases between the two ends.

The rearrangement links TRBV5-5 to TRBJ1-5; 7 bases map to TRBD1. The germline CDR1 and CDR2 sequences are SGHKS and YYEKEE (reference sequence). CDR3 length: 16 amino acids. The J segment lost 4 bases and the V segment lost 0 bases, leaving 7 bases of the junction unmatched. The CDR3 region has the DNA TGTGCCAGCAGCTTGGGAATTCACAGGGGAAATCAGCCCCAGCATTTT. This encodes CASSLGIHRGNQPQHF.